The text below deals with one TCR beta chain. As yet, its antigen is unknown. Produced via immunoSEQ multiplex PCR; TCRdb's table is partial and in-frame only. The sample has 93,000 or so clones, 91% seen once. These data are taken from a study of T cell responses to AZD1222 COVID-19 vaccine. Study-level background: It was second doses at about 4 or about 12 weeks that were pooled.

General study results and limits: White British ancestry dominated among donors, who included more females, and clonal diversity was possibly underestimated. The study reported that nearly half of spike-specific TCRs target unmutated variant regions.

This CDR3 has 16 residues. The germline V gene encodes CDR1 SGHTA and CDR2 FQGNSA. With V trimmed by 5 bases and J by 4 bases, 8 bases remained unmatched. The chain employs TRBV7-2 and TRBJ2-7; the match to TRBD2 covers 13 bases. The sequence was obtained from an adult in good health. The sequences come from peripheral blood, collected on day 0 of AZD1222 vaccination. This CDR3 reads CASSPGRTSGSYEQYF. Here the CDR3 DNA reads TGTGCCAGCAGCCCAGGGAGGACTAGCGGGAGTTACGAGCAGTACTTC.